These 25 T cell receptor beta chains share one sample of origin, sequenced in a study of shared clonotypes between healthy human individuals. CD8 cells regarded as naive lacked CD45RO, were positively chosen for CCR7, and omitted terminally differentiated effector memory CD45RA+ cells. Sequencing used immunoSEQ multiplex PCR; TCRdb keeps in-frame clones, though not all of them. The repertoire includes 2 million to 2.5 million clones, about 95% of them detected once, and more than 0.95% sits in the top ten. The sample was naive CD8+ T cells sorted from blood. The receptors originated from a man between 18 and 29 years old in good health.

The V call is TRBV4-1, the J call TRBJ2-7; TRBD2 might be the D (5 bases). This CDR3 is built from 14 residues. Trimming removed 3 bases from V and 5 bases from J, with 14 bases in between. Germline V CDR1 and CDR2: MGHRA, YSYEKL. CDR3 region: CASSHLAGGDEQYF. CDR3 sequence (DNA): TGCGCCAGCAGCCACCTGGCGGGCGGCGACGAGCAGTACTTC.

This chain uses TRBV4-3 with TRBJ2-1; D uncertain. CDR3 length: 15 amino acids. Germline CDR1 LGHNA, CDR2 YSLEER. V lost 0 bases and J 6 bases, leaving 12 bases between the germline ends. The CDR3 DNA follows: TGCGCCAGCAGCCAAGATCGATCACTTTTCAATGAGCAGTTCTTC. Translation: CASSQDRSLFNEQFF.

This CDR3 reads CASSSPGKTPGHEQYF. The DNA for the CDR3 is TGTGCCAGCAGCTCACCTGGAAAAACCCCGGGCCACGAGCAGTACTTC. V usage is TRBV28 and J usage is TRBJ2-7; no definite D call. The CDR3 sequence is 16 residues long. Trimming left V 6 bases short and J 5 bases short, with 23 bases between. Germline V gives CDR1 MDHEN, CDR2 SYDVKM.

Regarding this clone: Other DNA sequences in the sample encode the same CDR3. The chain couples TRBV28 to TRBJ2-5, with 7 bases identical to TRBD1. V trimming: 2 bases; J trimming: 3 bases; junction bases outside the gene matches: 0. CDR3 length: 13 residues. From germline, CDR1 is MDHEN and CDR2 SYDVKM. CDR3 DNA: TGTGCCAGCAGTTTAGGGACAGAAGAGACCCAGTACTTC. Protein product: CASSLGTEETQYF.

The chain couples TRBV11-2 to TRBJ1-4, with a possible D match to TRBD1 (5 bases). Germline values: CDR1 SGHAT, CDR2 FQNNGV. V lost 5 bases and J lost 7, with 17 bases in between. CDR3 length: 15 amino acids. The CDR3 is CASSGEAGSGEKLFF. The CDR3 region has the DNA TGTGCCAGCAGCGGGGAGGCAGGGTCGGGTGAAAAACTGTTTTTT.

As regards this clone: Other DNA variants within this sample encode the same CDR3. The chain recombines TRBV28 with TRBJ1-3, with no clear D. The germline V gene has CDR1 MDHEN and CDR2 SYDVKM. There are 14 residues in the CDR3. Trimming removed 3 bases at V and 0 bases at J, with 6 bases between. CDR3 loop: CASSFGISGNTIYF. CDR3 nucleotide sequence: TGTGCCAGCAGTTTTGGAATCTCTGGAAACACCATATATTTT. Combining the CDR3 with reference TRBV28 and TRBJ1-3 gives the whole variable domain DVKVTQSSRYLVKRTGEKVFLECVQDMDHENMFWYRQDPGLGLRLIYFSYDVKMKEKGDIPEGYSVSREKKERFSLILESASTNQTSMYLCASSFGISGNTIYFGEGSWLTVV.

The chain carries TRBV7-9 and TRBJ2-7; 13 bases match TRBD2. Germline values: CDR1 SEHNR, CDR2 FQNEAQ (reference sequence). The CDR3 spans 17 residues. The J segment lost 3 bases and the V segment lost 5 bases, leaving 10 bases of the junction unmatched. The CDR3 protein is CASSPGTSGATFYEQYF. The DNA of the CDR3 is TGTGCCAGCAGCCCGGGGACTAGCGGGGCTACTTTCTACGAGCAGTACTTC.

The rearrangement links TRBV19 to TRBJ2-1; possible D gene TRBD1, 7 bases. The CDR3 is made up of 15 amino acids. Germline V gives CDR1 LNHDA, CDR2 SQIVND (reference sequence). The V end lost 3 bases, the J end lost 5 bases, and 14 bases lay between the germline ends. CDR3 nucleotide sequence: TGTGCCAGTAGTATCTCAGGGGGGCTGAACAATGAGCAGTTCTTC. Protein product: CASSISGGLNNEQFF.

J is TRBJ2-1 and V is TRBV5-4; TRBD2 aligns across 9 bases. CDR1 is SGHNT, CDR2 YYREEE, per germline (reference sequence). With V trimmed by 2 bases and J by 4 bases, 10 bases remained unmatched. The CDR3 spans 17 residues. DNA of the CDR3: TGTGCCAGCAGCTTAAGGGTAGCGGGGGAGAGATACAATGAGCAGTTCTTC. It specifies CASSLRVAGERYNEQFF. The full variable domain, rest sourced from reference TRBV5-4 and TRBJ2-1, is ETGVTQSPTHLIKTRGQQVTLRCSSQSGHNTVSWYQQALGQGPQFIFQYYREEENGRGNFPPRFSGLQFPNYSSELNVNALELDDSALYLCASSLRVAGERYNEQFFGPGTRLTVL.

The V and J genes are TRBV10-3 and TRBJ2-2, with TRBD2 matching over 10 bases. V trimming: 3 bases; J trimming: 3 bases; junction bases outside the gene matches: 7. This CDR3 has 17 amino acids. CDR1 is ENHRY and CDR2 is SYGVKD in the germline V gene. The CDR3 sequence: CAISDKLAGMHTGELFF. The CDR3 bases are TGTGCCATCAGTGATAAACTAGCGGGAATGCACACCGGGGAGCTGTTTTTT.

This clone has just one count. The V gene is TRBV27, the J gene TRBJ2-2; 12 nucleotides align to TRBD2. With 6 bases clipped from V and 4 bases from J, the junction kept 12 bases outside the gene matches. Germline CDR1 and CDR2: MNHEY and SMNVEV (reference sequence). The CDR3 spans 18 residues. The CDR3 bases are TGTGCCAGCAGCCCCAATAGGCTAGCGGGAGGGTTCACCGGGGAGCTGTTTTTT. This encodes CASSPNRLAGGFTGELFF.

The CDR3 region is CASSQDYGEKETQYF. CDR3 coding DNA: TGCGCCAGCAGCCAAGATTACGGAGAGAAAGAGACCCAGTACTTC. This chain joins TRBV4-1 and TRBJ2-5; no reliable D call. The V gene lost 0 bases and the J gene lost 3 bases, with 11 bases spanning the gap. The CDR3 extends over 15 amino acids. The germline CDR1 and CDR2 sequences are MGHRA and YSYEKL.

The chain joins TRBV5-6 to TRBJ2-7; 7 bases fit TRBD2. This CDR3 has 15 amino acids. Germline assignment: CDR1 SGHDT and CDR2 YYEEEE. V shed 2 bases and J 2 bases; nucleotides not matched to a gene: 7. As DNA, the CDR3 is TGTGCCAGCAGCTTTTGGCTAGCGGATACCTACGAGCAGTACTTC. It encodes CASSFWLADTYEQYF.

The CDR3 nucleotides read TGCGCCAGCAGCTTGGCGGCAGACGGATACTACGAGCAGTACTTC. Residues: CASSLAADGYYEQYF. The chain recombines TRBV5-1 with TRBJ2-7; D gene unclear. The CDR3 sequence is 15 residues long. Germline loops: CDR1 SGHRS, CDR2 YFSETQ. V lost 0 bases, J lost 3 bases, and 13 bases lay in between.

The rearrangement joins TRBV13 to TRBJ2-2; TRBD1 is a possible D gene (5 bases). Germline CDR1 and CDR2: PRHDT and FYEKMQ (reference sequence). The CDR3 loop spans 17 amino acids. Trimming shortened V by 5 bases and J by 2 bases, and 18 bases separated the two germline ends. Here the CDR3 reads CASSGWAGMSNTGELFF. In DNA form, the CDR3 reads TGTGCCAGCAGCGGATGGGCAGGGATGAGCAACACCGGGGAGCTGTTTTTT.

This chain links TRBV10-1 with TRBJ2-3; a possible D gene is TRBD1 (6 bases). The germline gives CDR1 WNHNN, CDR2 SYGVQD (reference sequence). This CDR3 has 20 amino acids. Between the trimmed V and J ends, which lost 2 bases and 0 bases, there was a span of 24 bases. For the CDR3, the DNA is TGCGCCAGCAGTGAGCCGGTGTCAGGGGATAACAGCGATAGCACAGATACGCAGTATTTT. It is translated as CASSEPVSGDNSDSTDTQYF.

DNA for the CDR3: TGTGCCAGCAGCCCGGACAGCAGACCCTACGAGCAGTACTTC. Translating it yields CASSPDSRPYEQYF. V usage is TRBV13 and J usage is TRBJ2-7, with a weak D call TRBD1 (6 bases). Germline V gene lookup returns CDR1 PRHDT and CDR2 FYEKMQ (reference sequence). The CDR3 contains 14 residues. The V gene lost 5 bases and the J gene lost 2 bases, with 13 bases spanning the gap.

The chain joins TRBV4-1 to TRBJ1-6; weak D call: TRBD1 (6 bases). The V gene lost 0 bases and the J gene lost 13 bases, with 10 bases spanning the gap. CDR3 length equals 13 residues. Germline CDR1 MGHRA, CDR2 YSYEKL. The CDR3 region is CASSQDRTEPLHF. CDR3 bases: TGCGCCAGCAGCCAAGATCGGACAGAGCCCCTCCACTTT.

The V gene is TRBV10-2, the J gene TRBJ2-7; a weak D match, TRBD2 (5 bases). Trimming shortened V by 6 bases and J by 2 bases, and 17 bases separated the two germline ends. The CDR3 spans 15 residues. Per germline, CDR1 WSHSY and CDR2 SAAADI. CDR3 residues: CASSTSGIPTYEQYF. The CDR3, as DNA: TGCGCCAGCAGCACTTCCGGGATCCCAACCTACGAGCAGTACTTC.

This chain uses TRBV27 with TRBJ1-4; weak D call: TRBD1 (5 bases). The CDR3 is 14 amino acids. The germline V and J ends were trimmed by 2 bases and 11 bases, with 15 bases remaining between them. Germline V gene sequence: CDR1 MNHEY, CDR2 SMNVEV (reference sequence). CDR3 protein: CASSLGAEVGKLFF. The CDR3 DNA reads TGTGCCAGCAGTTTAGGGGCAGAGGTGGGCAAACTGTTTTTT.

The chain links TRBV6-5 to TRBJ2-7; 7 nucleotides line up with TRBD2. CDR1 MNHEY and CDR2 SVGAGI come from the germline V gene. The CDR3 length is 14 residues. With V trimmed by 3 bases and J by 0 bases, 2 bases remained unmatched. In DNA form, the CDR3 reads TGTGCCAGCAGTTATCGGGACTACTCCTACGAGCAGTACTTC. As protein: CASSYRDYSYEQYF.

This chain links TRBV5-4 with TRBJ2-2, with no clear D. V lost 0 bases to trimming and J lost 6 bases, with 9 bases between them. CDR1 SGHNT and CDR2 YYREEE come from the germline V gene (reference sequence). This CDR3 has 14 amino acids. The CDR3 DNA sequence: TGTGCCAGCAGCTTGGCCGGTTGGTCCGGGGAGCTGTTTTTT. As protein: CASSLAGWSGELFF.

A remark on this clone: The sample has other DNA sequences that encode this CDR3 too. J is TRBJ2-3 and V is TRBV6-1; 10 bases align to TRBD2. CDR1 and CDR2 (germline): MNHNS, SASEGT. The trim removed 4 bases at V and 3 bases at J, leaving 1 base unmatched. CDR3 length: 14 amino acids. The CDR3 coding sequence is TGTGCCAGCAGTGGACTAGCGGGTACAGATACGCAGTATTTT. Protein sequence: CASSGLAGTDTQYF.

The V gene is TRBV30, the J gene TRBJ1-1; TRBD1 might be the D (6 bases). The CDR3 runs 14 residues. V was trimmed by 3 bases and J by 5 bases, leaving 16 bases between them. CDR1 and CDR2 (germline): GTSNPN, SVGIG (reference sequence). The DNA of the CDR3 is TGTGCCTGGAGCCCATACACAGGGCGAACTGAAGCTTTCTTT. Protein product: CAWSPYTGRTEAFF. Drawing the rest from reference TRBV30 and TRBJ1-1, the complete variable domain is SQTIHQWPATLVQPVGSPLSLECTVEGTSNPNLYWYRQAAGRGLQLLFYSVGIGQISSEVPQNLSASRPQDRQFILSSKKLLLSDSGFYLCAWSPYTGRTEAFFGQGTRLTVV.

The chain uses TRBV28 and TRBJ2-5; 8 bases align to TRBD1. This CDR3 region has 14 residues. CDR1 MDHEN and CDR2 SYDVKM come from the germline V gene. V lost 5 bases, J lost 5 bases, and 7 bases stayed unmatched. CDR3 nucleotides: TGTGCCAGCAGTCCTCAGGGGGCCTGGGAGACCCAGTACTTC. It encodes CASSPQGAWETQYF.